This is a list of T cell receptor beta chains from one sample in a study of blood T cells in healthy people across ages. TCRdb re-derived calls from the 5' RACE reads in MiXCR, one entry per CDR3 protein. There are 650,000 to 800,000 distinct CDR3 sequences in the sample; about 51% occur only once, and less than 15% lies in the top ten. Sequencing was carried out using blood. These receptors came from an elderly woman in good health. Both conserved end residues are part of each CDR3. The D gene is left open where the match is weak. Clone size is stated in some rows and not others, as once, few, many or a class when expanded.

-,TRBJ2-3,-,TRBV4-3,CASRGKRGRLYF,TGCGCCAGCAGGGGGAAACGGGGTCGCCTGTATTTT
TRBD1,TRBJ2-7,-,TRBV29-1,CSVESGGRNYEQYF,TGCAGCGTTGAGTCAGGGGGCAGAAATTACGAGCAGTACTTC
TRBD1,TRBJ1-5,-,TRBV15,CATSRETGRQPQHF,TGTGCCACCAGCAGAGAGACAGGGCGGCAGCCCCAGCATTTT
-,TRBJ2-3,-,TRBV20-1,CSARRGGARGVSDTQYF,TGCAGTGCTAGAAGAGGGGGGGCCAGGGGGGTATCAGATACGCAGTATTTT
TRBD2,TRBJ2-7,-,TRBV7-9,CASINSGMPDEQYF,TGTGCCAGCATCAATAGCGGGATGCCGGACGAGCAGTACTTC
-,TRBJ2-2,few,TRBV12-3/TRBV12-4,CASSVTRPTVHGELFF,TGTGCCAGCAGTGTGACTCGACCGACCGTCCACGGGGAGCTGTTTTTT
-,TRBJ2-7,-,TRBV25-1,CASSEYFLNAGTEYEQYF,TGTGCCAGCAGTGAATACTTCCTGAATGCGGGAACAGAGTACGAGCAGTACTTC
-,TRBJ2-3,few,TRBV9,CASSVADGSPPPDTQYF,TGTGCCAGCAGCGTCGCAGACGGGAGCCCCCCCCCAGATACGCAGTATTTT
-,TRBJ2-1,few,TRBV7-9,CASSFIAYNEQFF,TGTGCCAGCAGCTTTATCGCTTACAATGAGCAGTTCTTC
-,TRBJ1-5,once,TRBV6-2/TRBV6-3,CASRQDSYQPQHF,TGTGCCAGCAGACAAGACAGTTATCAGCCCCAGCATTTT
TRBD2,TRBJ2-3,-,TRBV29-1,CSVAGGGSADTQYF,TGCAGCGTTGCCGGGGGAGGGTCTGCAGATACGCAGTATTTT
-,TRBJ2-1,many,TRBV2,CASSGDGNEQFF,TGTGCCAGCAGCGGGGACGGCAATGAGCAGTTCTTC
-,TRBJ2-7,-,TRBV12-3/TRBV12-4,CASTGDPSSYEQYF,TGTGCCAGCACAGGGGATCCTAGCTCCTACGAGCAGTACTTC
TRBD2,TRBJ2-1,-,TRBV3-1,CASSPGLAVNYDEQFF,TGTGCCAGCAGCCCGGGACTAGCGGTGAACTACGATGAGCAGTTCTTC
-,TRBJ1-5,many,TRBV20-1,CSAAKEPQHF,TGCAGTGCAGCAAAGGAGCCCCAGCATTTT
TRBD1,TRBJ2-7,once,TRBV5-1,CASSMGQGVAEQYF,TGCGCCAGCAGCATGGGACAGGGTGTTGCCGAGCAGTACTTC
-,TRBJ2-7,-,TRBV29-1,CSVGGKGSYEQYF,TGCAGCGTTGGGGGGAAGGGCTCCTACGAGCAGTACTTC